This TCR beta chain stems from a study of OX40 agonist ivuxolimab in advanced cancers. Study as a whole: Patients were treated with ivuxolimab, an agonistic anti-OX40 (CD134) antibody.

This CDR3 contains 13 residues. CDR1 and CDR2 from the germline V gene are SNHLY and FYNNEI. V gave up 5 bases and J gave up 6 bases, with 13 bases separating them. Profiled with immunoSEQ multiplex PCR; TCRdb holds only in-frame clones, not every one. The sample includes some 76,000 clones, 84% of them seen just once. The chain links TRBV2 to TRBJ1-2, with a possible D match to TRBD1 (5 bases). Sequencing was performed on CD4+ or CD8+ T cells sorted from blood, taken in a trial of the OX40 agonist ivuxolimab. This receptor was identified in an adult with an advanced solid tumor such as melanoma, head and neck, liver or kidney cancer. CDR3 protein: CASSSGTNHGYTF. DNA of the CDR3: TGTGCCAGCAGTTCCGGGACTAATCATGGCTACACCTTC.